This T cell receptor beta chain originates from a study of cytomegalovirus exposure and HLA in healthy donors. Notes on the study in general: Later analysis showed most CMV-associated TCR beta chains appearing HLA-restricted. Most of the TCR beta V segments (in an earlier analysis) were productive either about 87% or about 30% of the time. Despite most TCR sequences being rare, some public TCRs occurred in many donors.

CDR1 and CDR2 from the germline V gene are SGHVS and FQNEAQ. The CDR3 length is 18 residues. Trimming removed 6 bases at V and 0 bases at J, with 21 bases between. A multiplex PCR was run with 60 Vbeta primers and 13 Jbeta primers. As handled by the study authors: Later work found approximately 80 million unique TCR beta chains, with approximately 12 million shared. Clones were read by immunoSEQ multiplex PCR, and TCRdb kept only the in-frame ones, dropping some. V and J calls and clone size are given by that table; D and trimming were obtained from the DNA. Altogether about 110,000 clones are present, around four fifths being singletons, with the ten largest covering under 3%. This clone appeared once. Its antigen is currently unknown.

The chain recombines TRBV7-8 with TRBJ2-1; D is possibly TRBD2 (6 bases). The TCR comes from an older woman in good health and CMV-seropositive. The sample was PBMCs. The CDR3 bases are TGTGCCAGCAGTCACCCGGGACTCTCAGTAAACTCCTACAATGAGCAGTTCTTC. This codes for CASSHPGLSVNSYNEQFF.